Below, 20 T cell receptor beta chains from the same sample are listed, as sequenced in a study of T cells after yellow fever vaccination. From the 5' RACE reads, TCRdb called clonotypes with MiXCR, one entry per CDR3 protein. The sample yields 300,000 or so distinct CDR3 sequences, 6.8% seen once. Sequences were derived from PBMCs, sampled about 49 days after the first yellow fever vaccination. The receptors come from a man aged 18 to 29 who received the YFV17D yellow fever vaccine.

A few counts support this clonotype. The rearrangement joins TRBV3-1 to TRBJ2-1; D is undetermined. There are 16 residues in the CDR3. Trimming pared 1 base from V and 4 bases from J, leaving 14 bases between. Germline-derived CDR1 and CDR2 are LGHDT and YNNKEL (reference sequence). CDR3 amino acids: CASSQASGGYYNEQFF. The CDR3 DNA follows: TGTGCCAGCAGCCAAGCGTCTGGTGGATATTACAATGAGCAGTTCTTC.

This clonotype was picked up a small number of times. J is TRBJ2-4 and V is TRBV20-1, with D possibly matching TRBD2 (6 bases). There are 15 residues in the CDR3. The V end lost 6 bases, the J end lost 0 bases, and 15 bases lay between the germline ends. CDR1 and CDR2 from the germline V gene are DFQATT and SNEGSKA (reference sequence). CDR3 nucleotide sequence: TGCAGTGCCCAGAGGGAGGCCTTAGCCAAAAACATTCAGTACTTC. Protein: CSAQREALAKNIQYF.

This clonotype was observed a handful of times. This rearrangement joins TRBV7-2 to TRBJ1-6; 8 nucleotides align to TRBD1. After removal of 1 base from V and 10 bases from J, the junction contained 6 bases not matched to a gene. The CDR3 sequence is 15 residues long. From germline, CDR1 is SGHTA and CDR2 FQGNSA. CDR3 in amino acids: CASSLDGQGRSPLHF. DNA of the CDR3: TGTGCCAGCAGCTTAGACGGACAGGGCCGGTCACCCCTCCACTTT.

This clonotype was seen many times. The chain links TRBV27 to TRBJ1-2, with TRBD1 matching 9 bases. Germline V gives CDR1 MNHEY, CDR2 SMNVEV (reference sequence). J lost 3 bases, V lost 2 bases, and 1 base had no gene match. The CDR3 consists of 14 residues. The CDR3 here is CASSLTGGDYGYTF. For the CDR3, the DNA is TGTGCCAGCAGTTTAACAGGGGGCGACTATGGCTACACCTTC.

The chain links TRBV5-1 to TRBJ2-5; D is tentatively TRBD1 or TRBD2 (5 bases each). The CDR3 is 13 residues long. Per germline, CDR1 SGHRS and CDR2 YFSETQ. Deletions cut 3 bases from V and 4 bases from J, with 10 bases between. The CDR3 region is CASSWPGGETQYF. As DNA, the CDR3 is TGCGCCAGCAGCTGGCCTGGGGGAGAGACCCAGTACTTC.

This clonotype was seen a few times. The chain has TRBV7-9 and TRBJ1-1, with 7 bases aligning to TRBD1. CDR1 SEHNR and CDR2 FQNEAQ come from the germline V gene (reference sequence). Unmatched junction bases numbered 9, after V lost 1 base and J lost 7 bases. The CDR3 runs 15 residues. The CDR3 sequence is CASSLGGLGGNEAFF. CDR3 bases: TGTGCCAGCAGCTTAGGGGGGCTAGGGGGCAATGAAGCTTTCTTT. Variable domain in full (rest from reference TRBV7-9 and TRBJ1-1): DTGVSQNPRHKITKRGQNVTFRCDPISEHNRLYWYRQTLGQGPEFLTYFQNEAQLEKSRLLSDRFSAERPKGSFSTLEIQRTEQGDSAMYLCASSLGGLGGNEAFFGQGTRLTVV.

As DNA, the CDR3 is TGCAGTGCTGACGAACTGACAGGGCGAGAGACCCAGTACTTC. Protein product: CSADELTGRETQYF. The chain is built from TRBV20-1 and TRBJ2-5; 7 nucleotides align to TRBD1. The V gene end was trimmed by 5 bases and the J gene end by 4 bases; junction bases not matched to a gene: 10. Germline V gives CDR1 DFQATT, CDR2 SNEGSKA (reference sequence). CDR3 length: 14 amino acids.

There are a few counts of this clonotype. The rearrangement uses TRBV15 and TRBJ2-5, with D hard to call. Germline CDR1 reads LNHNV; CDR2 reads YYDKDF (reference sequence). The CDR3 contains 14 residues. V lost 0 bases and J 3 bases, leaving 8 bases between the germline ends. The CDR3 loop is CATSRDRSEETQYF. The CDR3 DNA reads TGTGCCACCAGCAGAGATCGCAGTGAAGAGACCCAGTACTTC.

This clonotype occurred many times. The chain combines TRBV4-2 with TRBJ2-1; D ambiguous. The CDR3 is made up of 13 amino acids. The V gene's germline CDR1 is LGHNA and CDR2 YNFKEQ. Trimming stripped 0 bases from V and 6 bases from J, with 6 bases between. The CDR3 spells CASSQDDSNEQFF. The CDR3, as DNA: TGTGCCAGCAGCCAAGATGATAGCAATGAGCAGTTCTTC.

The V and J genes are TRBV10-3 and TRBJ2-5; TRBD1 is a possible D gene (5 bases). Germline values: CDR1 ENHRY, CDR2 SYGVKD. Trimming shortened V by 4 bases and J by 2 bases, and 11 bases separated the two germline ends. The CDR3 extends over 14 amino acids. The CDR3 region is CAISVKGNQETQYF. The CDR3 DNA is TGTGCCATCAGTGTGAAGGGGAATCAAGAGACCCAGTACTTC.

This clonotype was counted many times. The chain combines TRBV11-1 with TRBJ2-7; D remains unclear. Trimming left V 0 bases short and J 2 bases short, with 5 bases between. This CDR3 spans 13 amino acids. The germline V gene has CDR1 SGHAT and CDR2 FQDESV (reference sequence). The CDR3 loop is CASSLAGPYEQYF. The DNA for the CDR3 is TGTGCCAGCAGCTTAGCTGGGCCCTACGAGCAGTACTTC.

The chain employs TRBV5-1 and TRBJ1-1; possibly TRBD1 for D (5 bases). V was cut by 4 bases and J by 1 base, with 14 bases left in between. Looked up from germline, CDR1 is SGHRS and CDR2 is YFSETQ. The CDR3 contains 15 residues. The CDR3 loop is CASSVVGATNTEAFF. The DNA for the CDR3 is TGCGCCAGCAGCGTTGTAGGGGCTACGAACACTGAAGCTTTCTTT. Full variable domain (rest looked up from reference TRBV5-1 and TRBJ1-1): KAGVTQTPRYLIKTRGQQVTLSCSPISGHRSVSWYQQTPGQGLQFLFEYFSETQRNKGNFPGRFSGRQFSNSRSEMNVSTLELGDSALYLCASSVVGATNTEAFFGQGTRLTVV.

Only a few counts were recorded for this clonotype. The chain recombines TRBV12-3 or TRBV12-4 with TRBJ1-6; D may be TRBD1 (6 bases). The CDR3 spans 15 residues. Trimming shortened V by 3 bases and J by 8 bases, and 14 bases separated the two germline ends. The CDR3, as DNA: TGTGCCAGCAGTTTGGGTCAGGGGACCTATTCACCCCTCCACTTT. Its translation: CASSLGQGTYSPLHF.

This clonotype was detected ten times or more. The chain recombines TRBV20-1 with TRBJ2-5, with D hard to call. From germline, CDR1 is DFQATT and CDR2 SNEGSKA (reference sequence). The CDR3 extends over 15 amino acids. V was shortened by 3 bases and J by 0 bases, with 14 bases between the two germline ends. DNA of the CDR3: TGCAGTGCTAGGACCTATACTGGAAACCAAGAGACCCAGTACTTC. Translation: CSARTYTGNQETQYF.

This clonotype has a handful of counts. The chain combines TRBV18 with TRBJ2-7; D is uncertain. Germline CDR1 is KGHSH and CDR2 is LQKENI. The CDR3 covers 10 residues. V was cut by 3 bases and J by 3 bases, with 0 bases left in between. CDR3 sequence: CASSPYEQYF. DNA for the CDR3: TGTGCCAGCTCACCCTACGAGCAGTACTTC.

This chain joins TRBV5-5 and TRBJ1-2; the D is unclear. Germline CDR1 SGHKS, CDR2 YYEKEE (reference sequence). Trimming took 9 bases from V and 9 from J, leaving 18 bases between them. This CDR3 comprises 12 residues. The CDR3 DNA is TGTGCCATGGGCCCTGGGATCCTCTGCTACACCTTC. This translates into CAMGPGILCYTF.

The rearrangement links TRBV11-2 to TRBJ2-3; 10 positions match TRBD2. The CDR3 totals 15 residues. CDR1 is SGHAT, CDR2 FQNNGV, per germline. J lost 7 bases, V lost 4 bases, and 8 bases had no gene match. CDR3 protein: CASSWSGGAAYTQYF. The CDR3 DNA sequence: TGTGCCAGCAGCTGGAGCGGGGGGGCTGCTTATACGCAGTATTTT.

The chain has TRBV30 and TRBJ2-1, with TRBD1 matching 8 bases. V was clipped by 7 bases and J by 0 bases; unmatched bases: 8. CDR1 and CDR2 from the germline V gene are GTSNPN and SVGIG (reference sequence). CDR3 length: 15 amino acids. The CDR3 protein is CASGQGRSSYNEQFF. In DNA, the CDR3 is TGTGCCTCCGGACAGGGCCGGAGCTCCTACAATGAGCAGTTCTTC.

The chain links TRBV19 to TRBJ2-5; D remains unclear. Germline CDR1 reads LNHDA; CDR2 reads SQIVND (reference sequence). Trimming removed 4 bases at V and 2 bases at J, with 8 bases between. The CDR3 has 13 residues. CDR3 nucleotide sequence: TGTGCCAGTAGTAGCTCCTTACAAGAGACCCAGTACTTC. It specifies CASSSSLQETQYF.

The chain links TRBV11-3 to TRBJ1-1; a possible D gene is TRBD1 (6 bases). This CDR3 has 13 amino acids. V lost 0 bases and J lost 6, with 8 bases in between. Germline V CDR1 and CDR2: SGHNT, YENEEA. The CDR3 DNA reads as TGTGCCAGCAGCTTAGATCAGGGGTCTGAAGCTTTCTTT. It encodes CASSLDQGSEAFF.